The 27 T cell receptor beta chains given below trace back to one sample, sequenced in a study of cytomegalovirus exposure and HLA in healthy donors. Primers for the PCR totalled 60 Vbeta and 13 Jbeta. Some clones are missing from TCRdb's copy, which holds only in-frame ones; the method was immunoSEQ multiplex PCR. The data show around 150,000 clones, around 69% seen once. Sequences were obtained from PBMCs. Every receptor here comes from a woman in her thirties in good health and CMV-seronegative.

The chain links TRBV27 to TRBJ2-2, with 7 bases that match TRBD2. The V gene's germline CDR1 is MNHEY and CDR2 SMNVEV (reference sequence). There are 16 residues in the CDR3. Trimming removed 3 bases from V and 2 bases from J; junction bases left unmatched: 6. CDR3 sequence: CASSFFGGINTGELFF. The DNA of the CDR3 is TGTGCCAGCAGTTTCTTCGGGGGGATAAACACCGGGGAGCTGTTTTTT.

This clone was seen a handful of times. The chain combines TRBV13 with TRBJ2-5; TRBD2 is a possible D gene (5 bases). CDR3 size: 14 residues. The V end lost 0 bases, the J end lost 5 bases, and 10 bases lay between the germline ends. CDR1 and CDR2 (germline): PRHDT, FYEKMQ (reference sequence). The DNA for the CDR3 is TGTGCCAGCAGCTTAGGGAGGGTGTCGGAGACCCAGTACTTC. This gives the protein CASSLGRVSETQYF. The entire variable domain, with the rest obtained from reference TRBV13 and TRBJ2-5, is as follows: AAGVIQSPRHLIKEKRETATLKCYPIPRHDTVYWYQQGPGQDPQFLISFYEKMQSDKGSIPDRFSAQQFSDYHSELNMSSLELGDSALYFCASSLGRVSETQYFGPGTRLLVL.

This sequence joins TRBV9 and TRBJ2-3, with TRBD2 identical over 8 bases. The CDR3 has 15 residues. The V gene end was trimmed by 2 bases and the J gene end by 5 bases; junction bases not matched to a gene: 7. Germline V gene data show CDR1 as SGDLS and CDR2 as YYNGEE. In DNA, the CDR3 is TGTGCCAGCAGCGTGGGCCCGACTAGCGTAGATACGCAGTATTTT. Translated: CASSVGPTSVDTQYF.

V gene TRBV30 combines with J gene TRBJ1-4; D may be TRBD1 (5 bases). CDR1 and CDR2 from the germline V gene are GTSNPN and SVGIG (reference sequence). The CDR3 has 13 amino acids. Deletions cut 4 bases from V and 6 bases from J, with 12 bases between. CDR3 nucleotides: TGTGCCTGGAACCCGGGACTGGATGAAAAACTGTTTTTT. This encodes CAWNPGLDEKLFF.

The chain is built from TRBV14 and TRBJ2-1; 10 bases match TRBD1. This CDR3 spans 13 amino acids. The V gene end was trimmed by 0 bases and the J gene end by 14 bases; junction bases not matched to a gene: 4. Germline CDR1 and CDR2: SGHDN and FVKESK. The CDR3 bases are TGTGCCAGCAGCCAAGAAAGGGGGACAGGGGAGTTCTTC. Translated: CASSQERGTGEFF.

This chain uses TRBV5-1 with TRBJ2-7, with D possibly being TRBD1 (5 bases). The CDR3 is made up of 12 amino acids. Per germline, CDR1 SGHRS and CDR2 YFSETQ. The V end lost 2 bases, the J end lost 6 bases, and 9 bases lay between the germline ends. As DNA, the CDR3 is TGCGCCAGCAGCTTTTTAGGGGTCGAGCAGTACTTC. Protein product: CASSFLGVEQYF. Drawing the rest from reference TRBV5-1 and TRBJ2-7, the complete variable domain is KAGVTQTPRYLIKTRGQQVTLSCSPISGHRSVSWYQQTPGQGLQFLFEYFSETQRNKGNFPGRFSGRQFSNSRSEMNVSTLELGDSALYLCASSFLGVEQYFGPGTRLTVT.

The chain couples TRBV30 to TRBJ1-6; 9 bases match TRBD1. The germline gives CDR1 GTSNPN, CDR2 SVGIG (reference sequence). V shed 4 bases and J 7 bases; nucleotides not matched to a gene: 2. This CDR3 has 13 residues. The DNA for the CDR3 is TGTGCCTGGACGGGACAGGGAAATTCACCCCTCCACTTT. It specifies CAWTGQGNSPLHF.

This chain uses TRBV5-4 with TRBJ1-2; possibly TRBD1 for D (6 bases). This CDR3 comprises 16 residues. Trimming took 6 bases from V and 5 from J, leaving 23 bases between them. Germline loops: CDR1 SGHNT, CDR2 YYREEE (reference sequence). The CDR3 loop reads CASTLGGVQNTYGYTF. Written as DNA, the CDR3 is TGTGCCAGCACCCTAGGGGGGGTCCAAAATACTTATGGCTACACCTTC.

This chain uses TRBV10-3 with TRBJ2-5, with 9 bases identical to TRBD2. The CDR3 consists of 15 residues. V was clipped by 4 bases and J by 7 bases; unmatched bases: 10. Germline V gives CDR1 ENHRY, CDR2 SYGVKD. The CDR3 nucleotides are TGTGCCATCAGTGGGGGGCTAGCGGGATCAGGGACCCAGTACTTC. This codes for CAISGGLAGSGTQYF.

The gene calls are TRBV11-2 and TRBJ1-1, with TRBD1 as a possible D gene (5 bases). The CDR3 loop spans 17 amino acids. Germline CDR1 and CDR2: SGHAT and FQNNGV. V was shortened by 5 bases and J by 1 base, with 20 bases between the two germline ends. The CDR3 here is CASSPGRGRRPNTEAFF. In DNA, the CDR3 is TGTGCCAGCAGCCCGGGGCGGGGCAGACGGCCGAACACTGAAGCTTTCTTT.

This clone was seen only once. The chain couples TRBV15 to TRBJ2-1, with D unclear. V was pared by 0 bases and J by 5 bases, with 5 bases between. There are 13 residues in the CDR3. Germline CDR1 is LNHNV and CDR2 is YYDKDF (reference sequence). Written as DNA, the CDR3 is TGTGCCACCAGCAGAGATCTAAACAATGAGCAGTTCTTC. Protein sequence: CATSRDLNNEQFF. The complete variable domain, with remaining parts taken from reference TRBV15 and TRBJ2-1, reads DAMVIQNPRYQVTQFGKPVTLSCSQTLNHNVMYWYQQKSSQAPKLLFHYYDKDFNNEADTPDNFQSRRPNTSFCFLDIRSPGLGDTAMYLCATSRDLNNEQFFGPGTRLTVL.

V gene TRBV7-2 combines with J gene TRBJ2-3, with a weak D call TRBD2 (6 bases). The germline V gene encodes CDR1 SGHTA and CDR2 FQGNSA. The CDR3 spans 16 residues. With 1 base removed from V and 4 bases from J, the gap between germline ends came to 15 bases. DNA for the CDR3: TGTGCCAGCAGCTTAGTAGGACTATTCCTCCCAGATACGCAGTATTTT. It is translated as CASSLVGLFLPDTQYF.

The CDR3 reads CASSGRTGNSPLHF. CDR3 in DNA: TGTGCCAGTTCAGGGCGGACGGGCAATTCACCCCTCCACTTT. The chain has TRBV19 and TRBJ1-6; perhaps TRBD1 as D (5 bases). The CDR3 is 14 residues long. With 8 bases removed from V and 7 bases from J, the gap between germline ends came to 15 bases. The germline gives CDR1 LNHDA, CDR2 SQIVND (reference sequence).

This clone was detected only a few times. V is TRBV7-9 and J is TRBJ2-7, with D unresolved. The CDR3 covers 12 residues. Germline CDR1 and CDR2: SEHNR and FQNEAQ (reference sequence). Trimming stripped 3 bases from V and 7 bases from J, with 10 bases between. The CDR3 here is CASSFTSVEQYF. The DNA of the CDR3 is TGTGCCAGCAGCTTCACTTCGGTAGAGCAGTACTTC.

The gene calls are TRBV7-9 and TRBJ2-5, with a possible D match to TRBD2 (5 bases). V was pared by 2 bases and J by 4 bases, with 14 bases between. The CDR3 runs to 15 residues. Germline V CDR1 and CDR2: SEHNR, FQNEAQ (reference sequence). The DNA of the CDR3 is TGTGCCAGCAGCTTATTTGAGGGAATAAGAGAGACCCAGTACTTC. It is translated as CASSLFEGIRETQYF.

The V gene is TRBV7-6, the J gene TRBJ2-5; a possible D gene is TRBD2 (5 bases). In germline, CDR1 is SGHVS, CDR2 FNYEAQ. The V and J ends lost 5 bases and 4 bases respectively, with 11 bases between them. The CDR3 extends over 13 amino acids. The CDR3 region is CASSPSGGETQYF. The CDR3 DNA is TGTGCCAGCAGCCCAAGCGGAGGAGAGACCCAGTACTTC.

The rearrangement joins TRBV28 to TRBJ2-1, with 12 bases that match TRBD2. Per germline, CDR1 MDHEN and CDR2 SYDVKM. The CDR3 is made up of 16 amino acids. Unmatched junction bases numbered 4, after V lost 5 bases and J lost 2 bases. The CDR3: CASSTGLAGTYNEQFF. The CDR3 DNA reads as TGTGCCAGCAGTACCGGACTAGCGGGGACCTACAATGAGCAGTTCTTC. Full variable domain (outside the CDR3, taken from reference TRBV28 and TRBJ2-1): DVKVTQSSRYLVKRTGEKVFLECVQDMDHENMFWYRQDPGLGLRLIYFSYDVKMKEKGDIPEGYSVSREKKERFSLILESASTNQTSMYLCASSTGLAGTYNEQFFGPGTRLTVL.

The CDR3 bases are TGTGCCAGCTCCGGGGGAGCTAACTCGGATACGCAGTATTTT. Translating it yields CASSGGANSDTQYF. The V gene is TRBV18, the J gene TRBJ2-3; D may be TRBD2 (6 bases). CDR1 is KGHSH, CDR2 LQKENI, per germline. The CDR3 sequence is 14 residues long. Trimming pared 6 bases from V and 6 bases from J, leaving 16 bases between.

In its sample, this clone was seen once. The chain carries TRBV18 and TRBJ2-3; D may be TRBD1 (6 bases). The CDR3 has 13 amino acids. The V end was cut by 3 bases, the J end by 4 bases, with 8 bases between. Looked up from germline, CDR1 is KGHSH and CDR2 is LQKENI. CDR3 amino acids: CASSPPGADTQYF. DNA of the CDR3: TGTGCCAGCTCACCCCCAGGGGCAGATACGCAGTATTTT.

This clone was counted a single time. This chain links TRBV5-5 with TRBJ2-3, with D perhaps TRBD1 (5 bases). V gave up 0 bases and J gave up 2 bases, with 10 bases separating them. CDR1 and CDR2 (germline): SGHKS, YYEKEE (reference sequence). The CDR3 has 15 residues. CDR3 DNA sequence: TGTGCCAGCAGCTTGGGACAGCTTATCACAGATACGCAGTATTTT. Translation: CASSLGQLITDTQYF.

CDR3 sequence (DNA): TGTGCCAGCAGCCAAGAGCAGGGGTGGGGCACTGAAGCTTTCTTT. Residues: CASSQEQGWGTEAFF. The chain has TRBV4-2 and TRBJ1-1; D is possibly TRBD1 (6 bases). Trimming cost V 0 bases and J 4 bases, with 12 bases left between them. From germline, CDR1 is LGHNA and CDR2 YNFKEQ. The length of the CDR3 is 15 residues.

V usage is TRBV6-1 and J usage is TRBJ1-5, with a tentative D call TRBD1 (6 bases). This CDR3 has 13 amino acids. Trimming cost V 9 bases and J 8 bases, with 17 bases left between them. Germline loops: CDR1 MNHNS, CDR2 SASEGT. As DNA, the CDR3 is TGTGCCAGTCAAACGGTAGGGGACAAGCCCCAGCATTTT. It is translated as CASQTVGDKPQHF.

This chain uses TRBV6-6 with TRBJ1-5; 8 nucleotides agree with TRBD1. Germline CDR1 reads MNHNY; CDR2 reads SVGAGI (reference sequence). Trimming cost V 7 bases and J 6 bases; bases outside gene matches: 5. The CDR3 extends over 13 amino acids. The CDR3 nucleotides are TGTGCCAGCACCGACAGGGGAGCTCAGCCCCAGCATTTT. Protein: CASTDRGAQPQHF.

This clone has only a few counts. V usage is TRBV6-6 and J usage is TRBJ2-5; D is unresolved. The CDR3 covers 11 residues. The germline V gene has CDR1 MNHNY and CDR2 SVGAGI (reference sequence). Trimming left V 6 bases short and J 2 bases short, with 4 bases between. The CDR3 DNA is TGTGCCAGCAGACAACAAGAGACCCAGTACTTC. It codes for CASRQQETQYF.

As to this clone: The sample holds other DNA sequences that translate to the same CDR3. This sequence joins TRBV5-6 and TRBJ2-7; D perhaps matches TRBD1 (6 bases). The CDR3 is 13 amino acids. Germline lookup yields CDR1 SGHDT and CDR2 YYEEEE. Trimming took off 1 base at V and 4 bases at J, with 9 bases between the two ends. The CDR3 DNA reads as TGTGCCAGCAGCTTGTCCGGGACATACGAGCAGTACTTC. It encodes CASSLSGTYEQYF.

The chain uses TRBV2 and TRBJ1-5, with 10 nucleotides matching TRBD1. CDR3 length: 13 residues. Germline assignment: CDR1 SNHLY and CDR2 FYNNEI. Trimming removed 9 bases from V and 6 bases from J; junction bases left unmatched: 5. CDR3 nucleotides: TGTGCCAGTGGGACAGGGGATATTCAGCCCCAGCATTTT. This sequence encodes CASGTGDIQPQHF.

The rearrangement links TRBV30 to TRBJ2-3, with 12 nucleotides matching TRBD2. CDR1 GTSNPN and CDR2 SVGIG come from the germline V gene (reference sequence). The trim removed 5 bases at V and 4 bases at J, leaving 7 bases unmatched. The CDR3 has 15 amino acids. The CDR3: CAWSTSGSSADTQYF. CDR3 sequence (DNA): TGTGCCTGGTCGACTAGCGGGAGTAGCGCAGATACGCAGTATTTT. Full variable domain (outside the CDR3, taken from reference TRBV30 and TRBJ2-3): SQTIHQWPATLVQPVGSPLSLECTVEGTSNPNLYWYRQAAGRGLQLLFYSVGIGQISSEVPQNLSASRPQDRQFILSSKKLLLSDSGFYLCAWSTSGSSADTQYFGPGTRLTVL.